The sequence of this TCR beta chain was determined in a study of blood T cell repertoires in COVID-19. The germline V gene has CDR1 SGHNT and CDR2 YENEEA. This CDR3 comprises 13 residues. V was trimmed by 3 bases and J by 3 bases, leaving 9 bases between them. Original processing methods: Using reference gene primer amplification, nucleated cell counts were estimated. Data came from immunoSEQ multiplex PCR; TCRdb stores just in-frame clones and leaves some out. V and J calls plus clone size are reproduced from that table; the DNA served to infer D and trimming. Among some 300,000 clones listed, over 75% were seen once. Participant age was about 18 to 89 years, and participants resided in approximately 25 US areas. Clinical histories supplied by participants themselves formed the basis of cohort assignment. Cohort 3 recovery required two negative PCRs, clearance, or symptom resolution.

The chain combines TRBV11-3 with TRBJ2-7; D gene uncertain. Sequencing was done on a sample of PBMCs or T cells enriched from blood (not recorded which). The TCR originated in a middle-aged woman who had recovered from COVID-19. CDR3 bases: TGTGCCAGCAGCTTGAGGAACCGCTACGAGCAGTACTTC. This codes for CASSLRNRYEQYF.